Sequencing of this T cell receptor (beta chain) was carried out in a study of blood T cells in healthy people across ages. A second about 7 to 12 cycle PCR used barcoded and J-beta primers. TCRdb fed the 5' RACE reads into MiXCR, producing one record per CDR3 protein. The sample lists more than 550,000 distinct CDR3 sequences, 22% seen once, with around 22% in the top ten. Peripheral blood samples of around 9.5 milliliters were drawn from each donor. The CDR3 is made up of 15 amino acids. V was clipped by 6 bases and J by 8 bases, with 20 bases between them. J is TRBJ2-1 and V is TRBV12-3 or TRBV12-4; D uncertain. Sequencing input: blood. The sequence was collected from a man in his sixties or seventies in good health. The CDR3 loop reads CASSRDYFLSYEQFF. CDR3 in DNA: TGTGCCAGCAGCCGAGATTACTTCTTGTCCTATGAGCAGTTCTTC.